This T cell receptor beta chain was obtained from a study of shared clonotypes between healthy human individuals. Libraries were prepared by immunoSEQ multiplex PCR; TCRdb keeps only in-frame clonotypes and omits some of them. The table records just over 2,000,000 clones, 85% to 95% of them present only once. This TCR was recovered from a man aged 18 to 29 in good health. Sequenced: naive CD4+ T cells sorted from blood. Stated subset: CD45RA+ positively selected.

Written as DNA, the CDR3 is TGCGCCAGCAGCCAGGAGGGGACAGGGCGATACTACGAGCAGTACTTC. Encoded protein: CASSQEGTGRYYEQYF. This chain uses TRBV4-3 with TRBJ2-7, with TRBD1 identical over 9 bases. Germline V CDR1 and CDR2: LGHNA, YSLEER. This CDR3 spans 16 amino acids. After removal of 3 bases from V and 3 bases from J, the junction contained 9 bases not matched to a gene.